Listed below are T cell receptor beta chains from one sample, sequenced in a study of blood T cell repertoires in COVID-19. The method was immunoSEQ multiplex PCR; TCRdb's version includes in-frame clones alone and lacks a portion of them. The table shows about 250,000 clones, with around 81% occurring only once. The source material was peripheral blood. The origin of the receptors is a person aged 70 to 85 with COVID-19, enrolled during active disease. Each CDR3 is given with its conserved first and last residue. The D gene is left open where the match is weak. Clone size is shown for a subset of rows, as once, few, many or a class of expanded clone.

abundance: many
v_gene: TRBV7-9
d_gene: -
j_gene: TRBJ2-6
CDR3nt: TGTGCCAGCAGCTACCCTGAGGGGGCCAACGTCCTGACTTTC
CDR3aa: CASSYPEGANVLTF

abundance: once
v_gene: TRBV7-9
d_gene: TRBD1
j_gene: TRBJ2-1
CDR3nt: TGTGCCAGCAGCCCCACAGGGGGCGGTGGGTCCAATGAGCAGTTCTTC
CDR3aa: CASSPTGGGGSNEQFF

abundance: -
v_gene: TRBV6-6
d_gene: -
j_gene: TRBJ2-7
CDR3nt: TGTGCCAGCAGTTCCGTAGCCCGGAGCGAGCAGTACTTC
CDR3aa: CASSSVARSEQYF

abundance: -
v_gene: TRBV28
d_gene: -
j_gene: TRBJ1-5
CDR3nt: TGTGCCGCCTTGGGGGGGCTCCAAAGTCCCCTTAGCAATCAGCCCCAGCATTTT
CDR3aa: CAALGGLQSPLSNQPQHF

abundance: -
v_gene: TRBV5-4
d_gene: TRBD2
j_gene: TRBJ2-1
CDR3nt: TGTGCCAGCAGCTTGCGCGGGGGGCCCAACAATGAGCAGTTCTTC
CDR3aa: CASSLRGGPNNEQFF

abundance: -
v_gene: TRBV9
d_gene: -
j_gene: TRBJ2-3
CDR3nt: TGTGCCAGCAGCGTATCTACCGGGATCACAGATACGCAGTATTTT
CDR3aa: CASSVSTGITDTQYF

abundance: few
v_gene: TRBV7-3
d_gene: TRBD1
j_gene: TRBJ1-6
CDR3nt: TGTGCCAGCAGCTTAACTGGACAGGGTAATTCACCCCTCCACTTT
CDR3aa: CASSLTGQGNSPLHF

abundance: -
v_gene: TRBV5-6
d_gene: TRBD2
j_gene: TRBJ2-5
CDR3nt: TGTGCCAGCAGCCAATTAGCGGGAGGGCAGCAAGAGACCCAGTACTTC
CDR3aa: CASSQLAGGQQETQYF

abundance: -
v_gene: TRBV5-6
d_gene: -
j_gene: TRBJ1-4
CDR3nt: TGTGCCAGCAGCTTTACTACATTGACAGCAACTAATGAAAAACTGTTTTTT
CDR3aa: CASSFTTLTATNEKLFF

abundance: once
v_gene: TRBV2
d_gene: -
j_gene: TRBJ2-7
CDR3nt: TGTGCCAGCACGAGGAGGAATTCCAACGAGCAGTACTTC
CDR3aa: CASTRRNSNEQYF

abundance: once
v_gene: TRBV5-1
d_gene: -
j_gene: TRBJ2-1
CDR3nt: TGCGCCAGCAGCTCCTTTCCTAGCAGGTACAATGAGCAGTTCTTC
CDR3aa: CASSSFPSRYNEQFF

abundance: once
v_gene: TRBV7-2
d_gene: -
j_gene: TRBJ2-3
CDR3nt: TGTGCCAGCAGCTCCTCCAGAGGTGGCGGCACAGATACGCAGTATTTT
CDR3aa: CASSSSRGGGTDTQYF

abundance: -
v_gene: TRBV19
d_gene: -
j_gene: TRBJ2-7
CDR3nt: TGTGCCAGTAGTTCCCGGGTTGACGAGCAGTACTTC
CDR3aa: CASSSRVDEQYF

abundance: once
v_gene: TRBV6-2/TRBV6-3
d_gene: TRBD1
j_gene: TRBJ1-1
CDR3nt: TGTGCCAGCAGTCTTGGACAGGGAAAAGCTTTCTTT
CDR3aa: CASSLGQGKAFF

abundance: -
v_gene: TRBV14
d_gene: -
j_gene: TRBJ2-1
CDR3nt: TGTGCCAGCAGCCAAGAAAAGAGGCAGTTCTTC
CDR3aa: CASSQEKRQFF

abundance: -
v_gene: TRBV9
d_gene: -
j_gene: TRBJ2-2
CDR3nt: TGTGCCAGCAGCGTTCAGGGGGGCACCGGGGAGCTGTTTTTT
CDR3aa: CASSVQGGTGELFF

abundance: -
v_gene: TRBV5-1
d_gene: -
j_gene: TRBJ2-2
CDR3nt: TGCGCCAGCAGCTTGGATGTCGGGGACACCGGGGAGCTGTTTTTT
CDR3aa: CASSLDVGDTGELFF

abundance: -
v_gene: TRBV30
d_gene: TRBD1
j_gene: TRBJ1-1
CDR3nt: TGTGCCTGGCAAAGACAGGGGACTGGGGGAGCTTTCTTT
CDR3aa: CAWQRQGTGGAFF

abundance: few
v_gene: TRBV28
d_gene: TRBD1
j_gene: TRBJ1-1
CDR3nt: TGTGCCAGCAGTTTGGGGCCCTCCCGAACCGACAGGGGGCTGAACACTGAAGCTTTCTTT
CDR3aa: CASSLGPSRTDRGLNTEAFF

abundance: -
v_gene: TRBV2
d_gene: -
j_gene: TRBJ1-5
CDR3nt: TGTGCCAGCAGGTACAGGGTTAGCGATCAGCCCCAGCATTTT
CDR3aa: CASRYRVSDQPQHF

abundance: -
v_gene: TRBV9
d_gene: TRBD1
j_gene: TRBJ2-7
CDR3nt: TGTGCCAGCAGCGCACCACAGGGGGCTGGTGTCTACGAGCAGTACTTC
CDR3aa: CASSAPQGAGVYEQYF

abundance: -
v_gene: TRBV13
d_gene: TRBD2
j_gene: TRBJ2-2
CDR3nt: TGTGCCAGCAGACGTGCGGGGGGGCCCGGGGAGCTGTTTTTT
CDR3aa: CASRRAGGPGELFF

abundance: -
v_gene: TRBV5-6
d_gene: TRBD1
j_gene: TRBJ2-7
CDR3nt: TGTGCCAGCAGCTTACGACAGGGCTACTACGAGCAGTACTTC
CDR3aa: CASSLRQGYYEQYF

abundance: -
v_gene: TRBV4-3
d_gene: -
j_gene: TRBJ2-2
CDR3nt: TGCGCCAGCAGCCAAGGAAAGGCTAGCGACGCAACCGGGGAGCTGTTTTTT
CDR3aa: CASSQGKASDATGELFF

abundance: -
v_gene: TRBV5-6
d_gene: -
j_gene: TRBJ1-4
CDR3nt: TGTGCCAGCAGCTCGTACAGGGTAGAGAGGGAAAAACTGTTTTTT
CDR3aa: CASSSYRVEREKLFF

abundance: -
v_gene: TRBV28
d_gene: -
j_gene: TRBJ2-2
CDR3nt: TGTGCCAGCAGAACTCGAGAGGGAACTAACACCGGGGAGCTGTTTTTT
CDR3aa: CASRTREGTNTGELFF

abundance: -
v_gene: TRBV6-5
d_gene: -
j_gene: TRBJ2-1
CDR3nt: TGTGCCAGCAGCCCCGTTCGGAGCTCCTACAATGAGCAGTTCTTC
CDR3aa: CASSPVRSSYNEQFF

abundance: -
v_gene: TRBV7-2
d_gene: TRBD1
j_gene: TRBJ1-1
CDR3nt: TGTGCCAGCAGCCCCAGACAGGGGATGAACACTGAAGCTTTCTTT
CDR3aa: CASSPRQGMNTEAFF

abundance: -
v_gene: TRBV9
d_gene: TRBD1
j_gene: TRBJ1-5
CDR3nt: TGTGCCAGCAGCGTAGCAGGGGGGATCAATCAGCCCCAGCATTTT
CDR3aa: CASSVAGGINQPQHF

abundance: once
v_gene: TRBV28
d_gene: TRBD1
j_gene: TRBJ1-6
CDR3nt: TGTGCCAGCAGTCCCCGGGACAGGGACAATTCACCCCTCCACTTT
CDR3aa: CASSPRDRDNSPLHF

abundance: once
v_gene: TRBV24-1
d_gene: -
j_gene: TRBJ1-4
CDR3nt: TGTGCCACCAGTGACCCCAGACAGGTCGATAATGAAAAACTGTTTTTT
CDR3aa: CATSDPRQVDNEKLFF

abundance: -
v_gene: TRBV28
d_gene: TRBD1
j_gene: TRBJ1-4
CDR3nt: TGTGCCAGCAGTTCTCCGGGACAGGGTGGTGGAAAACTGTTTTTT
CDR3aa: CASSSPGQGGGKLFF

abundance: once
v_gene: TRBV7-8
d_gene: TRBD2
j_gene: TRBJ2-1
CDR3nt: TGTGCCAGCAGCTTATCTAGCGGGGGACAATACAATGAGCAGTTCTTC
CDR3aa: CASSLSSGGQYNEQFF

abundance: -
v_gene: TRBV19
d_gene: -
j_gene: TRBJ1-2
CDR3nt: TGTGCCAGTAGTAAACAGGGCCTTAACTATGGCTACACCTTC
CDR3aa: CASSKQGLNYGYTF

abundance: -
v_gene: TRBV27
d_gene: TRBD1
j_gene: TRBJ1-1
CDR3nt: TGTGCCAGCAGGCAGGGGGCGAATACTCGCCCCACTGAAGCTTTCTTT
CDR3aa: CASRQGANTRPTEAFF

abundance: -
v_gene: TRBV12-2
d_gene: -
j_gene: TRBJ2-1
CDR3nt: TGTGCAAGTCGCTCCCATCCCGGACTAGCGTCTCCGTCTGAGTACAATGAGCAGTTCTTC
CDR3aa: CASRSHPGLASPSEYNEQFF

abundance: -
v_gene: TRBV27
d_gene: -
j_gene: TRBJ1-5
CDR3nt: TGTGCCACCCCTCGGACAGATAGCAATCAGCCCCAGCATTTT
CDR3aa: CATPRTDSNQPQHF

abundance: -
v_gene: TRBV5-4
d_gene: TRBD1
j_gene: TRBJ1-2
CDR3nt: TGTGCCAGCAGCTTGGTTGGGACAGGGGGGGGTGGCTACACCTTC
CDR3aa: CASSLVGTGGGGYTF

abundance: -
v_gene: TRBV27
d_gene: -
j_gene: TRBJ1-2
CDR3nt: TGTGCCAGCAGTTTTTTAAGTACGGGAAGGGCTAACTATGGCTACACCTTC
CDR3aa: CASSFLSTGRANYGYTF

abundance: -
v_gene: TRBV3-1/TRBV3-2
d_gene: -
j_gene: TRBJ1-1
CDR3nt: TGTGCCAGCAGCCAAGATCTGGGCAGGGGCACTGAAGCTTTCTTT
CDR3aa: CASSQDLGRGTEAFF

abundance: -
v_gene: TRBV4-3
d_gene: -
j_gene: TRBJ1-2
CDR3nt: TGCGCCAGCAGCCAAGAGCCGGACAGCAACCTAGCTAACTATGGCTACACCTTC
CDR3aa: CASSQEPDSNLANYGYTF

abundance: -
v_gene: TRBV4-1
d_gene: TRBD2
j_gene: TRBJ2-3
CDR3nt: TGCGCCAGCAGCCAAGAAGTGCAGACTAGCTATGTAGATACGCAGTATTTT
CDR3aa: CASSQEVQTSYVDTQYF

abundance: -
v_gene: TRBV9
d_gene: -
j_gene: TRBJ1-1
CDR3nt: TGTGCCAGCAGCGCTGGGGGCGAAACTGAAGCTTTCTTT
CDR3aa: CASSAGGETEAFF

abundance: -
v_gene: TRBV7-2
d_gene: -
j_gene: TRBJ1-5
CDR3nt: TGTGCCAGCACCTCCGGGACACAGAATCAGCCCCAGCATTTT
CDR3aa: CASTSGTQNQPQHF

abundance: once
v_gene: TRBV5-7
d_gene: -
j_gene: TRBJ2-7
CDR3nt: TGTGCCAGCACCGAGGAGCCTGGCTACGAGCAGTACTTC
CDR3aa: CASTEEPGYEQYF

abundance: few
v_gene: TRBV7-9
d_gene: -
j_gene: TRBJ2-1
CDR3nt: TGTGCCAGCAGCATAAGACAGGAAAATGAGCAGTTCTTC
CDR3aa: CASSIRQENEQFF

abundance: -
v_gene: TRBV5-1
d_gene: -
j_gene: TRBJ2-4
CDR3nt: TGCGCCAGCAGCTTGGAGGGCAGGGGAGTGAACATTCAGTACTTC
CDR3aa: CASSLEGRGVNIQYF

abundance: -
v_gene: TRBV11-2
d_gene: TRBD1
j_gene: TRBJ2-3
CDR3nt: TGTGCCAGCAGCCGAAACCCAGGGGGAAGCACAGATACGCAGTATTTT
CDR3aa: CASSRNPGGSTDTQYF

abundance: -
v_gene: TRBV6-5
d_gene: -
j_gene: TRBJ2-5
CDR3nt: TGTGCCAGCAGGCTAGCCCCAGAGACCCAGTACTTC
CDR3aa: CASRLAPETQYF

abundance: -
v_gene: TRBV19
d_gene: TRBD1
j_gene: TRBJ1-1
CDR3nt: TGTGCCAGTCGTCGCGACAGGGGGGACACTGAAGCTTTCTTT
CDR3aa: CASRRDRGDTEAFF

abundance: -
v_gene: TRBV7-9
d_gene: -
j_gene: TRBJ1-1
CDR3nt: TGTGCCAGGCCGGACGGGGGAAATGAAGCTTTCTTT
CDR3aa: CARPDGGNEAFF

abundance: -
v_gene: TRBV4-3
d_gene: -
j_gene: TRBJ1-2
CDR3nt: TGCGCCAGCAGTTACATCTCGGCAGGGGATGGCTACACCTTC
CDR3aa: CASSYISAGDGYTF

abundance: -
v_gene: TRBV7-6
d_gene: -
j_gene: TRBJ2-3
CDR3nt: TGTGCCAGCAGCCCCCCCTTTAGCACAGATACGCAGTATTTT
CDR3aa: CASSPPFSTDTQYF